This T cell receptor (beta chain) was observed in a study of CD8 T cells in ankylosing spondylitis. Overall study results and limits: In synovial fluid and blood from reactive arthritis, some motif variants were previously reported.

This clonotype was seen at least ten times. What it binds is unknown. MiXCR was run by TCRdb on the 5' RACE reads, yielding one entry per CDR3 protein. The profile shows approximately 140,000 distinct CDR3 sequences, 8% to 9% of them singletons. The CDR3 has 14 amino acids. Germline V gives CDR1 ENHRY, CDR2 SYGVKD. Trimming took 3 bases from V and 5 from J, leaving 11 bases between them. This chain links TRBV10-3 with TRBJ2-1; tentatively, D is TRBD2 (7 bases). This sequence was found in a male donor with ankylosing spondylitis. Material: synovial fluid, either unsorted or a sorted T cell fraction (not recorded which). In DNA form, the CDR3 reads TGTGCCATCAGTGAACAGGGAGGGGACAATGAGCAGTTCTTC. Protein: CAISEQGGDNEQFF.